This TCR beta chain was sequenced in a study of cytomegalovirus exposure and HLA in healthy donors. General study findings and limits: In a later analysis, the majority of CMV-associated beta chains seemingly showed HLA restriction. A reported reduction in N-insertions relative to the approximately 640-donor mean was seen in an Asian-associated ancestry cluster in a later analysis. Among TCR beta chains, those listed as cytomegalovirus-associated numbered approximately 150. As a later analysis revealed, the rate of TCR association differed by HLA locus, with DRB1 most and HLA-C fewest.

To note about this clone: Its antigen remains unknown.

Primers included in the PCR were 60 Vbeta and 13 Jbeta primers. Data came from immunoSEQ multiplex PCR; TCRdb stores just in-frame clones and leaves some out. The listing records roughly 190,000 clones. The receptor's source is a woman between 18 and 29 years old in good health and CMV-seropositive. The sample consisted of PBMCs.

The CDR3 region is CAISESLANTIYF. DNA of the CDR3: TGTGCCATCAGTGAGTCGCTGGCAAACACCATATATTTT. The chain uses TRBV10-3 and TRBJ1-3, with D hard to call. Germline V gene lookup returns CDR1 ENHRY and CDR2 SYGVKD. V dropped 0 bases and J dropped 6 bases, with 6 bases sitting between them. The CDR3 is made up of 13 amino acids.